This is a list of T cell receptor beta chains from one sample in a study of CD8 T cells in Susac syndrome. TCRdb reprocessed the immunoSEQ multiplex PCR reads with MiXCR, giving one entry per CDR3 protein. The sample lists 150,000 to 200,000 distinct CDR3 sequences, around 94% occurring once. The sample consisted of CD4+ T cells from PBMCs. Receptors were obtained from a human donor with Susac syndrome. The CDR3 runs from the conserved cysteine through the conserved F or W. D genes are given only for firm matches. Part of the rows lack a size; the others show once, few, many or a class for expanded clones.

j_call clone_size d_call v_call cdr3_aa cdr3_nt
TRBJ2-7 - - TRBV7-2 CASSSPGLATAYEQYF TGTGCCAGCAGCTCCCCCGGGCTAGCGACCGCCTACGAGCAGTACTTC
TRBJ1-2 - - TRBV2 CASSDPTASGGYTF TGTGCCAGCAGTGACCCGACAGCGTCGGGTGGCTACACCTTC
TRBJ2-5 few - TRBV5-1 CASSLESPARETQYF TGCGCCAGCAGCTTGGAGTCACCCGCCCGAGAGACCCAGTACTTC
TRBJ1-4 - TRBD1 TRBV14 CASSRRDRKLFF TGTGCCAGCAGCCGTCGGGACAGAAAACTGTTTTTT
TRBJ1-1 - - TRBV6-2/TRBV6-3 CASSYSIPGSNFPRGGLMNTEAFF TGTGCCAGCAGTTACTCGATTCCCGGCAGTAATTTTCCACGGGGGGGGCTTATGAACACTGAAGCTTTCTTT
TRBJ2-1 - TRBD2 TRBV6-1 CASRMGLAGIWNEQFF TGTGCCAGCAGAATGGGGCTAGCGGGGATATGGAATGAGCAGTTCTTC
TRBJ1-3 - TRBD1 TRBV9 CASSLAGGAGNTIYF TGTGCCAGCAGTCTAGCAGGGGGAGCTGGAAACACCATATATTTT
TRBJ2-7 - - TRBV5-1 CASSSTTGTYEQYF TGCGCCAGCAGCTCAACGACAGGAACCTACGAGCAGTACTTC
TRBJ2-1 - - TRBV20-1 CSARGDGSYNEQFF TGCAGTGCTAGGGGCGACGGCTCCTACAATGAGCAGTTCTTC
TRBJ1-1 once - TRBV6-5 CASSYPGKMNTEAFF TGTGCCAGCAGTTACCCCGGGAAGATGAACACTGAAGCTTTCTTT
TRBJ1-2 few TRBD1 TRBV6-5 CASSYRQGIYGYTF TGTGCCAGCAGTTACCGACAGGGAATCTATGGCTACACCTTC
TRBJ2-1 - TRBD1 TRBV7-9 CASSLTGQGGYNEQFF TGTGCCAGCAGCCTAACCGGACAGGGGGGCTACAATGAGCAGTTCTTC
TRBJ2-3 - - TRBV29-1 CSVAGGREEDTQYF TGCAGCGTTGCAGGGGGCCGGGAGGAAGATACGCAGTATTTT
TRBJ2-5 - - TRBV7-2 CASSSPGIRETQYF TGTGCCAGCAGCTCCCCGGGAATTCGGGAGACCCAGTACTTC
TRBJ2-7 - - TRBV3-1 CASSQNSGPHEQYF TGTGCCAGCAGCCAAAATAGTGGCCCCCACGAGCAGTACTTC
TRBJ1-1 - TRBD1 TRBV29-1 CSAGTGGTEAFF TGCAGCGCTGGGACAGGGGGCACTGAAGCTTTCTTT
TRBJ1-5 - - TRBV12-3/TRBV12-4 CASSLGRTYSNQPQHF TGTGCCAGCAGTTTAGGCAGGACCTATAGCAATCAGCCCCAGCATTTT
TRBJ2-7 - - TRBV5-6 CASSSLGQGLEQYF TGTGCCAGCAGCTCCCTGGGGCAGGGTTTGGAGCAGTACTTC
TRBJ2-7 - TRBD1 TRBV7-9 CASSLRGQGAHEQYF TGTGCCAGCAGCTTAAGAGGACAGGGGGCCCACGAGCAGTACTTC
TRBJ2-4 - - TRBV11-2 CASSPWTGKNIQYF TGTGCCAGCAGCCCTTGGACGGGCAAAAACATTCAGTACTTC
TRBJ2-6 - - TRBV2 CASSGLSGANVLTF TGTGCCAGCAGTGGCCTCTCTGGGGCCAACGTCCTGACTTTC
TRBJ2-3 - TRBD2 TRBV20-1 CSHLAGGTTDTQYF TGCAGTCATCTAGCGGGAGGGACCACAGATACGCAGTATTTT
TRBJ2-4 - - TRBV9 CASSVGADIAKNIQYF TGTGCCAGCAGCGTAGGAGCGGACATAGCCAAAAACATTCAGTACTTC
TRBJ1-2 - TRBD1 TRBV2 CATSQMDRTHGYTF TGTGCCACATCGCAGATGGACAGGACCCACGGCTACACCTTC
TRBJ2-1 - - TRBV30 CAWGGRREQFF TGTGCCTGGGGGGGCCGCAGAGAGCAGTTCTTC
TRBJ1-2 few TRBD1 TRBV29-1 CSVGGQTTYGYTF TGCAGCGTAGGGGGACAGACTACCTATGGCTACACCTTC
TRBJ2-5 - TRBD2 TRBV18 CASSPSGSRVQETQYF TGTGCCAGCTCACCGAGCGGGAGTCGGGTTCAAGAGACCCAGTACTTC
TRBJ2-7 - - TRBV5-1 CASSLTPGQPYEQYF TGCGCCAGCAGCTTGACACCAGGTCAGCCCTACGAGCAGTACTTC
TRBJ2-7 - TRBD1 TRBV12-3/TRBV12-4 CASSADRARYEQYF TGTGCCAGCAGTGCGGACAGGGCTCGGTACGAGCAGTACTTC
TRBJ2-3 once - TRBV15 CATSNRRASTDTQYF TGTGCCACCAGCAACCGAAGAGCGAGCACAGATACGCAGTATTTT
TRBJ2-2 - - TRBV3-1 CASSRDTNTGELFF TGTGCCAGCAGCCGGGACACGAACACCGGGGAGCTGTTTTTT